The 18 T cell receptor beta chains listed next were all sequenced from one sample in a study of T cell responses to AZD1222 COVID-19 vaccine. Assay: immunoSEQ multiplex PCR; the TCRdb copy retains only in-frame clones and omits some. The repertoire consists of fewer than 150,000 clones, with 85% to 90% occurring once and the leading ten covering under 3.5%. The sequencing here drew on peripheral blood, taken on day 0 of AZD1222 vaccination. Receptors were obtained from an adult in good health.

The CDR3, as DNA: TGTGCCAGCAGCTTAGCGCCGGGACCCTCCTATAATTCACCCCTCCACTTT. This translates into CASSLAPGPSYNSPLHF. This chain links TRBV7-9 with TRBJ1-6, with D tentatively TRBD1 (5 bases). Germline V gives CDR1 SEHNR, CDR2 FQNEAQ (reference sequence). The CDR3 has 17 amino acids. The V end lost 0 bases, the J end lost 0 bases, and 9 bases lay between the germline ends.

CDR3 amino acids: CASSGRGSPLHF. In DNA form, the CDR3 reads TGTGCCAGCAGCGGGCGGGGTTCACCCCTCCACTTT. The genes are TRBV6-5 and TRBJ1-6; no clear D. CDR1 is MNHEY and CDR2 is SVGAGI in the germline V gene. Trimming stripped 6 bases from V and 9 bases from J, with 9 bases between. The CDR3 is 12 amino acids.

As concerns this clone: Other DNA sequences in this specimen translate into the identical CDR3. The chain has TRBV30 and TRBJ1-1; D not resolved. V was trimmed by 3 bases and J by 1 base, leaving 6 bases between them. This CDR3 has 12 amino acids. CDR1 and CDR2 (germline): GTSNPN, SVGIG (reference sequence). The CDR3, as DNA: TGTGCCTGGAGGCGGGGGAACACTGAAGCTTTCTTT. Amino acids: CAWRRGNTEAFF.

The V and J genes are TRBV30 and TRBJ1-1; TRBD1 might be the D (6 bases). Germline CDR1 and CDR2: GTSNPN and SVGIG (reference sequence). This CDR3 contains 16 residues. V lost 3 bases and J 0 bases, leaving 17 bases between the germline ends. Here the CDR3 reads CAWSPQGRGMNTEAFF. CDR3 sequence (DNA): TGTGCCTGGAGCCCCCAGGGGAGGGGGATGAACACTGAAGCTTTCTTT.

The chain has TRBV3-1 (or the pseudogene TRBV3-2) and TRBJ2-7; no firm D call. The V and J ends lost 0 bases and 0 bases respectively, with 9 bases between them. Germline lookup yields CDR1 LGHDT and CDR2 YNNKEL (reference sequence). The CDR3 loop spans 15 amino acids. Written as DNA, the CDR3 is TGTGCCAGCAGCCAAGATATGGCAGCCTCCTACGAGCAGTACTTC. Its protein product is CASSQDMAASYEQYF.

The rearrangement joins TRBV2 to TRBJ2-2; D possibly corresponds to TRBD1 (7 bases). CDR3 length: 15 amino acids. Germline V gene data show CDR1 as SNHLY and CDR2 as FYNNEI. The V gene lost 6 bases and the J gene lost 1 base, with 12 bases spanning the gap. CDR3: CASSLRGENTGELFF. The CDR3 DNA sequence: TGTGCCAGCAGCCTCAGGGGGGAGAACACCGGGGAGCTGTTTTTT.

A single count supports this clone. The chain combines TRBV4-3 with TRBJ2-1, with no clear D. The CDR3 covers 13 residues. In germline, CDR1 is LGHNA, CDR2 YSLEER. Trimming took 0 bases from V and 9 from J, leaving 9 bases between them. The CDR3 protein is CASSQESGGEQFF. Written as DNA, the CDR3 is TGCGCCAGCAGCCAAGAATCCGGCGGTGAGCAGTTCTTC.

The CDR3 protein is CASRPQTGESYGYTF. The CDR3 region has the DNA TGTGCCAGCAGGCCTCAGACAGGAGAGAGCTATGGCTACACCTTC. V usage is TRBV28 and J usage is TRBJ1-2; D is perhaps TRBD1 (6 bases). The V end lost 6 bases, the J end lost 4 bases, and 18 bases lay between the germline ends. The germline gives CDR1 MDHEN, CDR2 SYDVKM. The CDR3 spans 15 residues.

CDR3 in amino acids: CASSVGSGAGDEQFF. The CDR3 DNA reads TGTGCCAGCAGTGTTGGAAGCGGGGCGGGGGATGAGCAGTTCTTC. This sequence joins TRBV6-4 and TRBJ2-1, with 7 bases matching TRBD2. The V segment lost 4 bases and the J segment 8 bases; nucleotides outside the gene matches: 11. The germline V gene encodes CDR1 MRHNA and CDR2 SNTAGT. This CDR3 is built from 15 residues.

The V and J genes are TRBV25-1 and TRBJ1-2; D is uncertain. The CDR3 covers 15 residues. Per the germline V gene, CDR1 is MGHDK and CDR2 is SYGVNS. Trimming cost V 4 bases and J 0 bases, with 12 bases left between them. This CDR3 is CASSATLGANYGYTF. The CDR3 region has the DNA TGTGCCAGCAGTGCGACTTTAGGAGCTAACTATGGCTACACCTTC.

The chain couples TRBV29-1 to TRBJ1-1; D uncertain. The CDR3 totals 13 residues. CDR1 SQVTM and CDR2 ANQGSEA come from the germline V gene. V was cut by 3 bases and J by 0 bases, with 8 bases left in between. The DNA for the CDR3 is TGCAGCGTTGATAGACATATGAACACTGAAGCTTTCTTT. Its translation: CSVDRHMNTEAFF. Together with reference TRBV29-1 and TRBJ1-1, the CDR3 gives the full variable domain: SAVISQKPSRDICQRGTSLTIQCQVDSQVTMMFWYRQQPGQSLTLIATANQGSEATYESGFVIDKFPISRPNLTFSTLTVSNMSPEDSSIYLCSVDRHMNTEAFFGQGTRLTVV.

This chain connects TRBV19 to TRBJ1-1; 7 bases are shared with TRBD1. In germline, CDR1 is LNHDA, CDR2 SQIVND (reference sequence). J lost 6 bases, V lost 5 bases, and 12 bases had no gene match. The CDR3 is made up of 15 amino acids. CDR3 nucleotide sequence: TGTGCCAGTAGTTCCCAGGGGGGGATAGTGGCTGAAGCTTTCTTT. Residues: CASSSQGGIVAEAFF.

This clone was observed once. The rearrangement uses TRBV29-1 and TRBJ1-2, with a possible D match to TRBD1 (6 bases). The CDR3 length is 16 residues. Germline CDR1 and CDR2: SQVTM and ANQGSEA. With 4 bases removed from V and 8 bases from J, the gap between germline ends came to 26 bases. CDR3 bases: TGCAGCGTTGGCAGGGGAACTGGTAGGGCCCTTCGGGGCTACACCTTC. Protein product: CSVGRGTGRALRGYTF.

CDR3 coding DNA: TGTGCCTGGACCTCGTGGGGGCCTAATGAAAAACTGTTTTTT. Amino acids: CAWTSWGPNEKLFF. This chain uses TRBV30 with TRBJ1-4; TRBD1 might be the D (6 bases). There are 14 residues in the CDR3. V lost 4 bases, J lost 3 bases, and 12 bases lay in between. CDR1 and CDR2 (germline): GTSNPN, SVGIG (reference sequence).

The genes are TRBV14 and TRBJ2-7; D is undetermined. The V and J ends lost 6 bases and 3 bases respectively, with 6 bases between them. This CDR3 has 11 amino acids. Germline values: CDR1 SGHDN, CDR2 FVKESK. The CDR3: CASSEDYEQYF. CDR3 DNA sequence: TGTGCCAGCAGTGAGGACTACGAGCAGTACTTC.

This clone has more than one count but fewer than ten. The J gene is TRBJ1-5, the V gene TRBV7-8, with 7 bases identical to TRBD1. With V trimmed by 2 bases and J by 2 bases, 9 bases remained unmatched. The germline V gene encodes CDR1 SGHVS and CDR2 FQNEAQ. The CDR3 is made up of 17 amino acids. The CDR3 nucleotides read TGTGCCAGCAGCTTATTGTCTGGGCAGGGGGGCAATCAGCCCCAGCATTTT. Translated: CASSLLSGQGGNQPQHF.

This chain links TRBV27 with TRBJ2-7, with 7 bases matching TRBD2. Losses at the gene ends were 8 bases for V and 4 bases for J; bases not matched to a gene: 14. There are 15 residues in the CDR3. Per germline, CDR1 MNHEY and CDR2 SMNVEV (reference sequence). CDR3 bases: TGTGCCAGCGGGGAGGGGAACCTCTGGGCTTACGAGCAGTACTTC. Translated, it gives CASGEGNLWAYEQYF.

The chain employs TRBV19 and TRBJ2-5; the D is unclear. Trimming left V 2 bases short and J 2 bases short, with 0 bases between. Germline CDR1 and CDR2: LNHDA and SQIVND (reference sequence). The CDR3 is made up of 11 amino acids. The CDR3 loop reads CASSIQETQYF. The CDR3 coding sequence is TGTGCCAGTAGTATACAAGAGACCCAGTACTTC.